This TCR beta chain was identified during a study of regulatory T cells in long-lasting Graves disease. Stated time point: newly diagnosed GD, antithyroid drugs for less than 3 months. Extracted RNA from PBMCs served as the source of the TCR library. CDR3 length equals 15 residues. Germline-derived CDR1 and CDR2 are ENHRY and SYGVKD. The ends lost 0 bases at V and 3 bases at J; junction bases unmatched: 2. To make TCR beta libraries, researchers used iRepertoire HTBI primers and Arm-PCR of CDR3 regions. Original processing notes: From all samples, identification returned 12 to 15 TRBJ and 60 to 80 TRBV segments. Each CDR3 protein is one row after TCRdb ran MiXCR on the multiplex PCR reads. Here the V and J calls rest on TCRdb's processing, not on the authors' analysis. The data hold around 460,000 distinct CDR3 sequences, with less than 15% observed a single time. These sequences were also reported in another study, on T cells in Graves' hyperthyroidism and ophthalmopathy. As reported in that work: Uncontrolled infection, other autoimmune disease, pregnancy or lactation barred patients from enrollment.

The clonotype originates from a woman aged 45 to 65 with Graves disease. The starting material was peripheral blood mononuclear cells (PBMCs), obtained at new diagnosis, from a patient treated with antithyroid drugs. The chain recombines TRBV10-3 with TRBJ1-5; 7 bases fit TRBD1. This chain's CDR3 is CAISESTGYNQPQHF. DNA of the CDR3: TGTGCCATCAGTGAGTCGACAGGGTACAATCAGCCCCAGCATTTT.